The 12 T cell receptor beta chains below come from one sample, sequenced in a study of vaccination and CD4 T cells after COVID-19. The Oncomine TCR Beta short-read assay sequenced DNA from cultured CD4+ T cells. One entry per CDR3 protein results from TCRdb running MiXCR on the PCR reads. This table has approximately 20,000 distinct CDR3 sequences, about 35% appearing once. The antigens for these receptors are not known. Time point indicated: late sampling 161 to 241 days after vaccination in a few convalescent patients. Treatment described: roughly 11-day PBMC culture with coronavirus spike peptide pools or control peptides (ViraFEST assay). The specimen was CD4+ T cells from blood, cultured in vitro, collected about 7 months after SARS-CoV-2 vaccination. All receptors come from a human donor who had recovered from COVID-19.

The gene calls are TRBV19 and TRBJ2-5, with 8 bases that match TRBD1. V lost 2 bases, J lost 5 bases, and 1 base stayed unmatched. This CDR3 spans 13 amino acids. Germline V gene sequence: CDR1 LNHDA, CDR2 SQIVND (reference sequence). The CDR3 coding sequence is TGTGCCAGTAGTATACAGGGGGCTGAGACCCAGTACTTC. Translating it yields CASSIQGAETQYF. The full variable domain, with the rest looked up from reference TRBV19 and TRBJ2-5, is DGGITQSPKYLFRKEGQNVTLSCEQNLNHDAMYWYRQDPGQGLRLIYYSQIVNDFQKGDIAEGYSVSREKKESFPLTVTSAQKNPTAFYLCASSIQGAETQYFGPGTRLLVL.

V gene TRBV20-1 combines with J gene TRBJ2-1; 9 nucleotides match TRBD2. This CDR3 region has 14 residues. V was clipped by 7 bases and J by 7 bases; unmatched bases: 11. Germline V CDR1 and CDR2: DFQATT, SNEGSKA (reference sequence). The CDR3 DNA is TGCAGTGGTAGGCTAGCGGGATCTAGGAATGAGCAGTTCTTC. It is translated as CSGRLAGSRNEQFF.

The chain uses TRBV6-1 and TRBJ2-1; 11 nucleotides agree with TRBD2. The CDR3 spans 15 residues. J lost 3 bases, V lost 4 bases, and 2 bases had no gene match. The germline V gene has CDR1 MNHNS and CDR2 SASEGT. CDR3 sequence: CASSAGTSGYNEQFF. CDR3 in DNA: TGTGCCAGCAGTGCCGGGACTAGCGGCTACAATGAGCAGTTCTTC.

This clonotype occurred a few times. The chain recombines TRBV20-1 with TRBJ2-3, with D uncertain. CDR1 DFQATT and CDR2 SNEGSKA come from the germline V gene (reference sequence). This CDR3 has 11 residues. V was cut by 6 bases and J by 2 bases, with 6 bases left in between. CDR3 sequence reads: CSAPDTDTQYF. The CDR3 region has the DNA TGCAGTGCCCCAGACACAGATACGCAGTATTTT.

This CDR3 reads CSTSTGLNSYEQYF. For the CDR3, the DNA is TGCAGCACGTCAACCGGACTAAATTCCTACGAGCAGTACTTC. This chain uses TRBV20-1 with TRBJ2-7, with a tentative D call TRBD2 (6 bases). CDR1 is DFQATT and CDR2 is SNEGSKA in the germline V gene (reference sequence). CDR3 length equals 14 residues.

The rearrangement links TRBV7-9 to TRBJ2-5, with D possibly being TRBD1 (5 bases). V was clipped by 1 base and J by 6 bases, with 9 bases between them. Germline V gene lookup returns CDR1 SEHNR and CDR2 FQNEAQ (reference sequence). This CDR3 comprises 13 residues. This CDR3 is CASSLESGQTQYF. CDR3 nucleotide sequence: TGTGCCAGCAGCTTAGAGTCAGGGCAGACCCAGTACTTC.

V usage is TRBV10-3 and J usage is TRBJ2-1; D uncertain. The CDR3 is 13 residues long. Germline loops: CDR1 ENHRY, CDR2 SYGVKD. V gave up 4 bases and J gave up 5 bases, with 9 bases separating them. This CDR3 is CAISAHGDNEQFF. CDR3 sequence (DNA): TGTGCCATCAGTGCGCACGGAGACAATGAGCAGTTCTTC.

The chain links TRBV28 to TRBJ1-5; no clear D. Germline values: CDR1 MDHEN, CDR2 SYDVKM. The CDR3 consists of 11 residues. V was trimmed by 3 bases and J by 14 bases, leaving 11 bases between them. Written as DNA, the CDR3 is TGTGCCAGCAGTTTTGAATATGCAGAGCATTTT. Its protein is CASSFEYAEHF.

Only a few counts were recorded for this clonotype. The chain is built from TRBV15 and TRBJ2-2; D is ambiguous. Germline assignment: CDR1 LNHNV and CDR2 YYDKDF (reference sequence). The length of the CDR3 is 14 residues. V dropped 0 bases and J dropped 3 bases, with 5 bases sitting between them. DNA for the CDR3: TGTGCCACCAGCAGAGATCAGGACACCGGGGAGCTGTTTTTT. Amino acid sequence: CATSRDQDTGELFF.

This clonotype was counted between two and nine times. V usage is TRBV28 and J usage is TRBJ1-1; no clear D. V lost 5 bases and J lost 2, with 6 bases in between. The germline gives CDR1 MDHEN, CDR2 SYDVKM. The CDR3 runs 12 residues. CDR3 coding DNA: TGTGCCAGCAGTCCCGGAAACACTGAAGCTTTCTTT. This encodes CASSPGNTEAFF.

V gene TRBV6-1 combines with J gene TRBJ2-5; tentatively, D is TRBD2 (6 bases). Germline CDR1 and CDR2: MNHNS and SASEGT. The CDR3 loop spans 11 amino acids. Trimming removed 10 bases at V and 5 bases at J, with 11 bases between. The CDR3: CATTRDETQYF. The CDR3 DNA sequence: TGTGCCACAACGCGGGATGAGACCCAGTACTTC.

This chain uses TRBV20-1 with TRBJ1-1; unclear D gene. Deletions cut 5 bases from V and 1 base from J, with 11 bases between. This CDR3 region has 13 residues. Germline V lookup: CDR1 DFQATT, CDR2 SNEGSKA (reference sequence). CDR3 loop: CSAQFTANTEAFF. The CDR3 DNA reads TGCAGTGCTCAGTTTACAGCGAACACTGAAGCTTTCTTT.